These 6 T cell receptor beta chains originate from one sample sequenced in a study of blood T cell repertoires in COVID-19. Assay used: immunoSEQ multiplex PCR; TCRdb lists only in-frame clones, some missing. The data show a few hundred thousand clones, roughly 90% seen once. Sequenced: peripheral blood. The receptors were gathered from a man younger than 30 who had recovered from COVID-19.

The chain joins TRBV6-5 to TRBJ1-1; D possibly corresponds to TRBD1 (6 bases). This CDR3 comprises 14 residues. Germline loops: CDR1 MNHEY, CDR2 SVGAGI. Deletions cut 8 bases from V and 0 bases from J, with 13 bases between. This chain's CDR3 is CASRSGGLNTEAFF. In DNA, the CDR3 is TGTGCCAGCCGGTCGGGGGGCTTGAACACTGAAGCTTTCTTT.

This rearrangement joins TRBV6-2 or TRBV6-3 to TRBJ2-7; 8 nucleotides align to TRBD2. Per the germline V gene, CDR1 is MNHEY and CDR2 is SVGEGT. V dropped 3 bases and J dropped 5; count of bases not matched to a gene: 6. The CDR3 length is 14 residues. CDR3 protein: CASSYPGGPHEQYF. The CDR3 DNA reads TGTGCCAGCAGTTATCCGGGAGGGCCCCACGAGCAGTACTTC.

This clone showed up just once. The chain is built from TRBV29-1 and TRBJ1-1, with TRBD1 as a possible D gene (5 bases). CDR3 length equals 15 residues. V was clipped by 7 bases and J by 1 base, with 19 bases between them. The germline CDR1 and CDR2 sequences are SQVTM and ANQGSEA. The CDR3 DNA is TGCAGCGGTTGGGGTGGGGCAGGATCGAACACTGAAGCTTTCTTT. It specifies CSGWGGAGSNTEAFF.

This chain's CDR3 is CASSLEHYEQYF. DNA for the CDR3: TGTGCCAGCAGCCTCGAACACTACGAGCAGTACTTC. The chain uses TRBV12-3 or TRBV12-4 and TRBJ2-7, with D unclear. The length of the CDR3 is 12 residues. The ends were cut back, 6 bases at V and 3 bases at J, with 9 bases in the middle.

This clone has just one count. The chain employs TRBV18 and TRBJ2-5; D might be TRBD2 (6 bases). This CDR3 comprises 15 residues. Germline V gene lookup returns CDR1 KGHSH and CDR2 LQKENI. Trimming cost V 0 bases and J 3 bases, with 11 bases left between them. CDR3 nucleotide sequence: TGTGCCAGCTCACCACCCGGGAGCCCCAAAGAGACCCAGTACTTC. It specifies CASSPPGSPKETQYF.

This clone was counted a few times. For the CDR3, the DNA is TGTGCCAGCAGCGAGGAATCGGGAGGGGTCTACGAGCAGTACTTC. Translation: CASSEESGGVYEQYF. The chain couples TRBV2 to TRBJ2-7, with 8 bases fitting TRBD2. There are 15 residues in the CDR3. Germline lookup yields CDR1 SNHLY and CDR2 FYNNEI. Losses at the gene ends were 6 bases for V and 3 bases for J; bases not matched to a gene: 10.